The 24 T cell receptor beta chains below come from one sample, sequenced in a study of CD8+CD57+ T cells in acquired aplastic anemia. CDR3 and TCR beta VDJ profiling relied on genomic DNA as the template. TCRdb independently ran MiXCR on the reads; one entry per CDR3 protein. The table has around 400,000 distinct CDR3 sequences, roughly 64% seen once. What was sequenced was sorted CD4+, CD8+, or CD8+CD57+ T cells (not recorded which) from PBMCs. The receptor source for this set is a human donor in good health, serving as a control.

The rearrangement uses TRBV5-8 and TRBJ1-6; no clear D gene. This CDR3 has 14 amino acids. Germline CDR1 is SGHTS and CDR2 is YDEGEE. V dropped 4 bases and J dropped 10 bases, with 15 bases sitting between them. The CDR3 coding sequence is TGTGCCAGCAGCGCTCAGCTTGGGATGTCACCCCTCCACTTT. Translated, it gives CASSAQLGMSPLHF.

There are many counts of this clonotype. The CDR3, as DNA: TGTGCCAGCACTCGCGGATCTCTCTCTGGGGCCAACGTCCTGACTTTC. It specifies CASTRGSLSGANVLTF. The genes are TRBV6-2 or TRBV6-3 and TRBJ2-6; D is unclear. CDR1 and CDR2 (germline): MNHEY, SVGEGT. Trimming left V 7 bases short and J 0 bases short, with 13 bases between. The CDR3 has 16 amino acids.

This clonotype has ten or more counts. This rearrangement joins TRBV11-2 to TRBJ2-7; TRBD1 matches at 9 bases. Germline CDR1 and CDR2: SGHAT and FQNNGV. The CDR3 extends over 15 amino acids. V was clipped by 5 bases and J by 0 bases; unmatched bases: 5. CDR3 coding DNA: TGTGCCAGCAGCCCTGGGACAGGGAACTCCTACGAGCAGTACTTC. It translates to CASSPGTGNSYEQYF.

Comments on this clonotype: The junction departs from the called germline gene at one end, perhaps through a read error. The genes are TRBV7-2 and TRBJ2-3; D possibly corresponds to TRBD1 (6 bases). The length of the CDR3 is 16 residues. The germline CDR1 and CDR2 sequences are SGHTA and FQGNSA. The CDR3 reads CASSLVGQGSTDTQYF. CDR3 nucleotides: TGTGCCAGCAGCCTAGTGGGCCAGGGGAGCACAGACACGCAGTATTTT.

This clonotype was found many times. The J gene is TRBJ2-1, the V gene TRBV5-8; D gene unclear. Trimming left V 2 bases short and J 5 bases short, with 11 bases between. The germline V gene encodes CDR1 SGHTS and CDR2 YDEGEE. This CDR3 is 14 amino acids long. The CDR3 loop is CASSLPFLDNEQFF. CDR3 in DNA: TGTGCCAGCAGCTTACCGTTTTTAGACAATGAGCAGTTCTTC.

Ten or more counts support this clonotype. The chain employs TRBV12-3 or TRBV12-4 and TRBJ1-5; 7 bases match TRBD1. The V and J ends lost 1 base and 3 bases, in that order; junction bases with no gene match: 9. The CDR3 contains 17 residues. CDR3 sequence: CASSLGRDRKYNQPQHF. The CDR3 region has the DNA TGTGCCAGCAGTTTAGGCCGGGACAGAAAATACAATCAGCCCCAGCATTTT.

This clonotype was recorded only once. One end of the junction is discordant with germline, which a read error may explain. V is TRBV25-1 and J is TRBJ1-2; TRBD1 is a possible D gene (5 bases). This CDR3 region has 14 residues. The germline V gene encodes CDR1 MGHDK and CDR2 SYGVNS. The DNA for the CDR3 is TGTGCCAGCAGTGCAAGAGGGGCCAACTATGCCTACACCTTC. Protein: CASSARGANYAYTF.

The chain links TRBV19 to TRBJ1-2, with 8 bases identical to TRBD1. Germline CDR1 is LNHDA and CDR2 is SQIVND (reference sequence). J lost 0 bases, V lost 5 bases, and 5 bases had no gene match. This CDR3 spans 15 amino acids. Here the CDR3 reads CASSSTGGSNYGYTF. CDR3 in DNA: TGTGCCAGTAGTTCTACAGGGGGGTCTAACTATGGCTACACCTTC.

Comment on this clonotype: At one end the junction does not follow the germline gene, possibly because of a read error. This sequence joins TRBV19 and TRBJ2-7; D unresolved. This CDR3 is 15 amino acids long. The germline V gene encodes CDR1 LNHDA and CDR2 SQIVND (reference sequence). CDR3 bases: TGTGCCAGTAGTAAGGTAAAGGGAATATCCTACAATCAGTATTTC. Translation gives CASSKVKGISYNQYF.

About this clonotype: A junction boundary mismatches the germline segment, possibly from a read error. The chain joins TRBV7-2 to TRBJ2-5; D call uncertain. From germline, CDR1 is SGHTA and CDR2 FQGNSA. The CDR3 sequence is 14 residues long. The chain's CDR3 is CASSPSSLVSPLHF. DNA for the CDR3: TGTGCCAGCAGCCCGAGCAGTTTGGTTTCACCCCTCCACTTC.

Comment on this clonotype: The conserved phenylalanine or tryptophan normally closing the CDR3 is absent here, so this likely arose from a read error. No DNA is shown, since the ends of the CDR3 on it are uncertain; the CDR3 is the one TCRdb lists. The rearrangement links TRBV10-3 to TRBJ2-3. The CDR3 has 11 amino acids, counting both end residues. From germline, CDR1 is ENHRY and CDR2 SYGVKD. CDR3: CAISGRDTQDV.

The genes are TRBV7-6 and TRBJ1-6, with D tentatively TRBD1 (5 bases). The CDR3 runs to 16 residues. V lost 4 bases to trimming and J lost 16 bases, with 26 bases between them. Germline CDR1 reads SGHVS; CDR2 reads FNYEAQ. CDR3 residues: CASSSELAGEETQLHF. In DNA, the CDR3 is TGTGCCAGCAGCTCCGAGCTAGCGGGGGAAGAGACCCAGCTCCACTTT.

This clonotype was seen a single time. V and J are TRBV9 and TRBJ1-6; D is undetermined. CDR3 size: 17 residues. The germline CDR1 and CDR2 sequences are SGDLS and YYNGEE. Trimming pared 4 bases from V and 7 bases from J, leaving 21 bases between. The CDR3 nucleotides are TGTGCCAGCAGCTTAGATGGCACCCGTGGAAACAATTCACCCCTCCACTTT. Amino acid sequence: CASSLDGTRGNNSPLHF.

Remarks on this clonotype: Since the CDR3 does not end with the conserved phenylalanine or tryptophan, this likely comes from a read error. The chain is built from TRBV7-8 and TRBJ2-7; 10 bases match TRBD2. The CDR3 length is 13 residues. With 1 base clipped from V and 10 bases from J, the junction kept 4 bases outside the gene matches. CDR1 and CDR2 from the germline V gene are SGHVS and FQNEAQ. CDR3 DNA: TGTGCCAGCAGCTTAGGAACTAGCGGGGACCAGTACTCC. Encoded protein: CASSLGTSGDQYS.

As to this clonotype: One end of the junction does not line up with germline, which may come from a read error. The CDR3 coding sequence is TGTGCCAGCAGCATAGAGTTCAGTCGGACCACTGGAGCTTTCTTT. Its protein is CASSIEFSRTTGAFF. The chain couples TRBV7-3 to TRBJ1-1; D gene ambiguous. Looked up from germline, CDR1 is SGHTA and CDR2 is FQGTGA. This CDR3 contains 15 residues.

The V gene is TRBV11-2, the J gene TRBJ2-1, with D perhaps given as TRBD1 or TRBD2 (5 bases each). This CDR3 contains 17 residues. Germline CDR1 SGHAT, CDR2 FQNNGV. Trimming left V 5 bases short and J 2 bases short, with 19 bases between. The CDR3 DNA is TGTGCCAGCAGCAACACCCGGGACCGTTTAACCTACAATGAGCAGTTCTTC. It specifies CASSNTRDRLTYNEQFF.

The chain has TRBV4-1 and TRBJ2-5; possibly TRBD1 for D (6 bases). Per germline, CDR1 MGHRA and CDR2 YSYEKL. V dropped 3 bases and J dropped 7 bases, with 18 bases sitting between them. The CDR3 length is 15 residues. The CDR3 DNA sequence: TGCGCCAGCAGCCATGGACAGAGGGAAGAGACGACCCAGTACTTC. It encodes CASSHGQREETTQYF.

Of note for this clonotype: Its ends do not fully match the called genes, so a read error is possible. V is TRBV7-6 and J is TRBJ2-7, with TRBD2 as a possible D gene (5 bases). The CDR3 extends over 14 amino acids. Per the germline V gene, CDR1 is SGHVS and CDR2 is FNYEAQ. CDR3 amino acids: CASSPGARAEQQQF. In DNA, the CDR3 is TGTGCCAGCAGCCCCGGTGCACGAGCGGAACAGCAACAATTC.

About this clonotype: One end of the junction fails to match germline, which may point to a read error. V and J are TRBV7-2 and TRBJ1-2; D uncertain. There are 14 residues in the CDR3. Per the germline V gene, CDR1 is SGHTA and CDR2 is FQGNSA. CDR3 DNA: TGTGCCAGCAGCGCGAGGTGTAACGCAGACGGACGCGCATTC. It encodes CASSARCNADGRAF.

The chain couples TRBV20-1 to TRBJ1-6, with D maybe TRBD1 (6 bases). Looked up from germline, CDR1 is DFQATT and CDR2 is SNEGSKA (reference sequence). The CDR3 sequence is 15 residues long. Trimming cost V 6 bases and J 6 bases, with 18 bases left between them. The CDR3, as DNA: TGCAGTGCCCAAAGATTAACAGGGTTTAATTCACCCCTCCACTTT. It codes for CSAQRLTGFNSPLHF.

Concerning this clonotype: At one end, the junction sequence differs from germline, possibly due to a read error. The chain joins TRBV12-3 or TRBV12-4 to TRBJ2-7; D gene uncertain. The CDR3 is made up of 13 amino acids. In DNA form, the CDR3 reads TGTGCCAGCAGCTTACCCGCTGCCTCCAAGGAGCAGTTC. The encoded protein is CASSLPAASKEQF.

The genes are TRBV7-2 and TRBJ2-5; D not certain. This CDR3 is built from 17 residues. The V gene lost 0 bases and the J gene lost 5 bases, with 19 bases spanning the gap. Germline V gene lookup returns CDR1 SGHTA and CDR2 FQGNSA. CDR3 residues: CASSLALDGGTNETQYF. As DNA, the CDR3 is TGTGCCAGCAGCTTAGCCCTCGATGGCGGCACCAACGAGACCCAGTACTTC.

J is TRBJ1-2 and V is TRBV2; TRBD1 aligns across 7 bases. The closer fit of TRBJ2-3 to the DNA end suggests the J call may be wrong. Germline lookup yields CDR1 SNHLY and CDR2 FYNNEI. This CDR3 contains 13 residues. The CDR3 sequence: CASGDGDSYTQYF. In nucleotides, the CDR3 is TGTGCCAGCGGGGACGGGGACAGTTATACGCAGTATTTT.

The chain is built from TRBV20-1 and TRBJ1-2; D ambiguous. V was trimmed by 3 bases and J by 1 base, leaving 15 bases between them. The CDR3 runs to 15 residues. Germline-derived CDR1 and CDR2 are DFQATT and SNEGSKA (reference sequence). The CDR3 loop reads CSASVNVQFNYGYTF. The DNA of the CDR3 is TGCAGTGCTAGCGTCAATGTGCAGTTTAACTATGGCTACACCTTC.